A single T cell receptor (beta chain) is shown here with its context. From the reads, TCRdb called clonotypes with MiXCR, one entry per CDR3 protein. This table has around 740,000 distinct CDR3 sequences, under 40% appearing once. CDR1 and CDR2 from the germline V gene are SGHTA and FQGTGA. The CDR3 is made up of 17 amino acids. V shed 2 bases and J 4 bases; nucleotides not matched to a gene: 11. This entry belongs to a study of T cell repertoires in cytomegalovirus infection. The clonotype was recovered from a human donor in good health (CMV status not recorded). Some clones in this sample may be carry-over from other donors' samples. The sequencing sample was made of PBMCs. The chain joins TRBV7-3 to TRBJ1-5; 7 positions match TRBD1. The CDR3 loop is CASSLGHVTGTNQPQHF. CDR3 nucleotide sequence: TGTGCCAGCAGCTTAGGCCACGTGACAGGGACTAATCAGCCCCAGCATTTT. Full variable domain (outside the CDR3, taken from reference TRBV7-3 and TRBJ1-5): GAGVSQTPSNKVTEKGKYVELRCDPISGHTALYWYRQSLGQGPEFLIYFQGTGAADDSGLPNDRFFAVRPEGSVSTLKIQRTERGDSAVYLCASSLGHVTGTNQPQHFGDGTRLSIL.